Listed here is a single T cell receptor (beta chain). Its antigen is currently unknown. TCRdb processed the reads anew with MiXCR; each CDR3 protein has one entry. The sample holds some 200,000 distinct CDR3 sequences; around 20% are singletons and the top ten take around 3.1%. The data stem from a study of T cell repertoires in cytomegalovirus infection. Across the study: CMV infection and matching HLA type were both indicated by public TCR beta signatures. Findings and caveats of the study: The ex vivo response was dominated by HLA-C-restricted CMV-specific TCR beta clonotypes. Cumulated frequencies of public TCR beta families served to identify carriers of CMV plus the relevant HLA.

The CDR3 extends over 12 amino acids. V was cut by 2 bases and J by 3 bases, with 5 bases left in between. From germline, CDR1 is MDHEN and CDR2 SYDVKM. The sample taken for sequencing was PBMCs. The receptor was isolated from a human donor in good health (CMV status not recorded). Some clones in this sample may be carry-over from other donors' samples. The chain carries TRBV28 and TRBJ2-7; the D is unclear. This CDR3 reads CASSLRIYEQYF. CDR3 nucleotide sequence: TGTGCCAGCAGTTTAAGGATCTACGAGCAGTACTTC.